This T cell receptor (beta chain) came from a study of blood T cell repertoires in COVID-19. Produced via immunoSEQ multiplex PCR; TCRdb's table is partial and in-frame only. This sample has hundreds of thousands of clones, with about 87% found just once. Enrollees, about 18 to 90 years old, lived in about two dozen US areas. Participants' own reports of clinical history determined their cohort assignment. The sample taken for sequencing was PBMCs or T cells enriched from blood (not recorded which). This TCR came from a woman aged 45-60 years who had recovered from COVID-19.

The DNA of the CDR3 is TGTGCCAGCAGTTTAAGACAGGCTACGATTATACGTAACTATGGCTACACCTTC. Its protein product is CASSLRQATIIRNYGYTF. The chain uses TRBV28 and TRBJ1-2; weak D call: TRBD1 (6 bases). The CDR3 sequence is 18 residues long. V was trimmed by 2 bases and J by 1 base, leaving 20 bases between them. Germline CDR1 and CDR2: MDHEN and SYDVKM.